This is a list of T cell receptor beta chains from one sample in a study of Ad26.COV2.S vaccination and SARS-CoV-2 variants. Measured with immunoSEQ multiplex PCR; TCRdb has only the in-frame clones, and not every one. The data show about 680,000 clones, around 90% seen once. Sequencing was performed on peripheral blood, taken in a trial of Ad26.COV2.S vaccine versus placebo. The receptor source for this set is a person between 18 and 65 years old who received the Ad26.COV2.S COVID-19 vaccine or a placebo. Both conserved end residues are part of each CDR3. Fields, in order: CDR3 DNA, CDR3 protein, clone size, V gene, J gene, D gene. The D gene is left open where the match is weak. Clone size appears in some rows only: once, few, many, or a class for an expanded clone.

TGTGCCAGCAGCTTGGGAATCACCGGGGAGCTGTTTTTT	CASSLGITGELFF	few	TRBV5-4	TRBJ2-2	NA
TGTGCCAGCAGTTTATCTGTGAACACTGAAGCTTTCTTT	CASSLSVNTEAFF	NA	TRBV27	TRBJ1-1	NA
TGTGCCAGCAGCCGTCGACCAATTACCGGGGAGCTGTTTTTT	CASSRRPITGELFF	NA	TRBV11-1	TRBJ2-2	NA
TGCGCCAGCAGCGAAAGGGGACAGGGAAGTGAAAAACTGTTTTTT	CASSERGQGSEKLFF	NA	TRBV4-1	TRBJ1-4	TRBD1
TGCAGCGTCGGACAGGGAGGCACTGAAGCTTTCTTT	CSVGQGGTEAFF	many	TRBV29-1	TRBJ1-1	TRBD1
TGTGCCAGCAGCTATCTGGGACAGGCCTACAATGAGCAGTTCTTC	CASSYLGQAYNEQFF	NA	TRBV6-2/TRBV6-3	TRBJ2-1	TRBD1
TGCGCCAGCAGCCAAGATCTAAGGGGCCTGCAAGAGACCCAGTACTTC	CASSQDLRGLQETQYF	NA	TRBV4-1	TRBJ2-5	NA
TGTGCCAGCAGCTTAAAATGGAACACCGGGGAGCTGTTTTTT	CASSLKWNTGELFF	NA	TRBV5-6	TRBJ2-2	NA
TGTGCCAGCATTGCAGAAAACTATGGCTACACCTTC	CASIAENYGYTF	NA	TRBV2	TRBJ1-2	NA
TGTGCCAGCAGCCCCAATCGGGGGGTCGAGCAGTACTTC	CASSPNRGVEQYF	NA	TRBV7-9	TRBJ2-7	TRBD2
TGCAGTGCTAGCCTCGCGGGGGCCCCTGTCTTC	CSASLAGAPVF	NA	TRBV20-1	TRBJ2-1	NA
TGTGCCAGCATCAGGGCTGGGGCCAACGTCCTGACTTTC	CASIRAGANVLTF	NA	TRBV2	TRBJ2-6	NA
TGTGCCAGTAGTACGGCGGGATACGAGCAGTACTTC	CASSTAGYEQYF	NA	TRBV19	TRBJ2-7	NA
TGTGCCAGCGGTGGGGCAGGCGGCTACAATGAGCAGTTCTTC	CASGGAGGYNEQFF	NA	TRBV19	TRBJ2-1	NA
TGTGCCACGTCGTTAGACAGGGGCGTCTATGGCTACACCTTC	CATSLDRGVYGYTF	NA	TRBV19	TRBJ1-2	TRBD1
TGTGCCAGCAGCTTGGCGGGCTATGGCTACACCTTC	CASSLAGYGYTF	NA	TRBV5-4	TRBJ1-2	NA
TGCGCCAGCAGTGAGTCGGATCTGGACAGGCAAGCCTATAATTCACCCCTCCACTTT	CASSESDLDRQAYNSPLHF	NA	TRBV10-1	TRBJ1-6	TRBD1
TGTGCCAGCAGCTTTGGGGGGGGAGCGGGAGATACGCAGTATTTT	CASSFGGGAGDTQYF	NA	TRBV7-2	TRBJ2-3	TRBD2
TGTGCCAGCAAAACCACTAGCGGGGACCGACTGAGGGATACGCAGTATTTT	CASKTTSGDRLRDTQYF	once	TRBV5-4	TRBJ2-3	TRBD2
TGTGCCAGTAGTATACCCGGCCTAGCGGGGGCCACCGGGGAGCTGTTTTTT	CASSIPGLAGATGELFF	NA	TRBV19	TRBJ2-2	TRBD2
TGTGCCTGGGCAGGGGAGAGGGGAAACACCATATATTTT	CAWAGERGNTIYF	NA	TRBV30	TRBJ1-3	NA
TGTGCCTGGAGTTCGACTGTAAGCTCCTACGAGCAGTACTTC	CAWSSTVSSYEQYF	NA	TRBV30	TRBJ2-7	NA
TGTGCCAGCAGCGGGAACTTTCGGGAGACCCAGTACTTC	CASSGNFRETQYF	NA	TRBV16	TRBJ2-5	NA
TGTGCCACCAGGGACACAGGGGGGACGCAGTATTTT	CATRDTGGTQYF	NA	TRBV24-1	TRBJ2-3	TRBD1
TGTGCCTGGAAGGCGGGCACTGAAGCTTTCTTT	CAWKAGTEAFF	NA	TRBV30	TRBJ1-1	NA
TGTGCCAGTAGTATATCCCTTCGCGCACCCCAAGAGACCCAGTACTTC	CASSISLRAPQETQYF	NA	TRBV19	TRBJ2-5	NA
TGCGCCAGCAGCTTGAGGACAGACACTAACTATGGCTACACCTTC	CASSLRTDTNYGYTF	NA	TRBV5-1	TRBJ1-2	NA
TGTGCCAGCAGCCCGGGACAGGGTCAGCAGTACTTC	CASSPGQGQQYF	NA	TRBV7-9	TRBJ2-7	TRBD1
TGCAGTGCTAGTTCGGGAGCCTACGAGCAGTACTTC	CSASSGAYEQYF	NA	TRBV20-1	TRBJ2-7	NA
TGTGCCAGCAGTGGGGTCCCCCCTGAAGCTTTCTTT	CASSGVPPEAFF	NA	TRBV6-2/TRBV6-3	TRBJ1-1	NA
TGTGCCAGCAGCTTAAGACGGGACTCCTACGAGCAGTACTTC	CASSLRRDSYEQYF	NA	TRBV7-2	TRBJ2-7	NA
TGTGCCACCAGCTCGGCGGGACAGGGGACGGGCTACACCTTC	CATSSAGQGTGYTF	few	TRBV15	TRBJ1-2	TRBD1
TGTGCCAGCAGCTTAGTGGGGGATGAGCAGTTCTTC	CASSLVGDEQFF	NA	TRBV13	TRBJ2-1	NA
TGCGCCAGCAGCATCATGACATTCTCTGTGTCGAACACTGAAGCTTTCTTT	CASSIMTFSVSNTEAFF	NA	TRBV5-1	TRBJ1-1	NA